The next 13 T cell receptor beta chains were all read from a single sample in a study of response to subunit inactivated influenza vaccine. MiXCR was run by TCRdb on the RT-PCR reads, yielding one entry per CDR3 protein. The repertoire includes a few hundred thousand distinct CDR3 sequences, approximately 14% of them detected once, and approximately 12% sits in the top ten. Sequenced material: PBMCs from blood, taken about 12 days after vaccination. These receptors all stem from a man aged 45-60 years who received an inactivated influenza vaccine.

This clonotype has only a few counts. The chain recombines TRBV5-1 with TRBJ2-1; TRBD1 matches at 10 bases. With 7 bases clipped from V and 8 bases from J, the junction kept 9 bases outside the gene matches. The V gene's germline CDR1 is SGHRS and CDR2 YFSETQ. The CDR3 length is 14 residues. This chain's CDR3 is CASGRGQGTDEQFF. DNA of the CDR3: TGCGCCAGCGGTAGGGGACAGGGGACTGATGAGCAGTTCTTC.

The CDR3 DNA reads as TGTGCCAGCAGCCCACGACAGGGGGCGGGCACCGGGGAGCTGTTTTTT. Translating it yields CASSPRQGAGTGELFF. This chain uses TRBV7-9 with TRBJ2-2; the match to TRBD1 covers 10 bases. Per germline, CDR1 SEHNR and CDR2 FQNEAQ (reference sequence). V was clipped by 5 bases and J by 4 bases; unmatched bases: 7. CDR3 length equals 16 residues.

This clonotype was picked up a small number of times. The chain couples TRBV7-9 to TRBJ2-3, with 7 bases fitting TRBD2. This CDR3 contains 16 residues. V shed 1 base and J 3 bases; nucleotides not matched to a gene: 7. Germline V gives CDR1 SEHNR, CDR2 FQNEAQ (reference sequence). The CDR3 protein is CASSLGLADITDTQYF. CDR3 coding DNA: TGTGCCAGCAGCTTAGGGCTAGCGGATATAACAGATACGCAGTATTTT.

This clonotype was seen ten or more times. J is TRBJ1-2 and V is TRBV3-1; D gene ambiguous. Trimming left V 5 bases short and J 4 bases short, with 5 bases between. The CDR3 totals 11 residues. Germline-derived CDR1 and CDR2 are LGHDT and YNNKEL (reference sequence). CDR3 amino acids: CASSSVYGYTF. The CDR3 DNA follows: TGTGCCAGCAGCTCCGTCTATGGCTACACCTTC.

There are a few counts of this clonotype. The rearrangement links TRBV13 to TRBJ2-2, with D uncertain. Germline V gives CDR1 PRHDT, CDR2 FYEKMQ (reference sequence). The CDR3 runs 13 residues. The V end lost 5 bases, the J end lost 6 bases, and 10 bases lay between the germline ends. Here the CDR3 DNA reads TGTGCCAGCAGCCCCAGTGGGGCCGGGGAGCTGTTTTTT. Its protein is CASSPSGAGELFF.

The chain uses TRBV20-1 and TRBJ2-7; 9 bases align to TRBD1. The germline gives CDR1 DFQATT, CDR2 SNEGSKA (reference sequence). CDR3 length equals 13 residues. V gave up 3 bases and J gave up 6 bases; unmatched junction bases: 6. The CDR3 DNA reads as TGCAGTGCTAGCCGGGACAGGGTAGGCGAGCAGTACTTC. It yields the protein CSASRDRVGEQYF.

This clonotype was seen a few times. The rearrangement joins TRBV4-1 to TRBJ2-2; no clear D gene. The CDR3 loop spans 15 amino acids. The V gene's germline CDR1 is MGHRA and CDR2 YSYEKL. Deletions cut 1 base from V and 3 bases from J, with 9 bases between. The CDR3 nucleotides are TGCGCCAGCAGCCAAGTAAGCCAGCACACCGGGGAGCTGTTTTTT. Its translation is CASSQVSQHTGELFF.

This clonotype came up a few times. The CDR3 loop is CASSTRDRRYNEQFF. The CDR3 DNA reads TGTGCCAGCAGCACCCGGGACAGGCGCTACAATGAGCAGTTCTTC. The V and J genes are TRBV28 and TRBJ2-1; 8 bases fit TRBD1. After removal of 6 bases from V and 3 bases from J, the junction contained 7 bases not matched to a gene. The CDR3 length is 15 residues. Germline V gives CDR1 MDHEN, CDR2 SYDVKM.

The CDR3 DNA follows: TGTGCCAGCAGTAAACAGGACACGAACTATGGCTATGGCTACACCTTC. Residues: CASSKQDTNYGYGYTF. The V gene is TRBV6-1, the J gene TRBJ1-2, with D possibly TRBD1 on 5 matching bases. The germline V gene has CDR1 MNHNS and CDR2 SASEGT. The V gene lost 5 bases and the J gene lost 4 bases, with 20 bases spanning the gap. The CDR3 length is 16 residues.

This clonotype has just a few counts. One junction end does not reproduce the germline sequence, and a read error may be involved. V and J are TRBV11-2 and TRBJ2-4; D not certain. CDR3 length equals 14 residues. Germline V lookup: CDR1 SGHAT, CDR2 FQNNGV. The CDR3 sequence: CASSLDHRGAIRYF. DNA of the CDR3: TGTGCCAGCAGCTTAGATCATAGAGGAGCGATTCGGTACTTC.

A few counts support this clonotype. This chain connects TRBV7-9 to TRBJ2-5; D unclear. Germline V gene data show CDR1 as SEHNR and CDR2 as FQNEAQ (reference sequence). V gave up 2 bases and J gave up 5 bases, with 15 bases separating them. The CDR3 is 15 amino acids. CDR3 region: CASSLSMGFAETQYF. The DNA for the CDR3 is TGTGCCAGCAGCTTATCGATGGGTTTCGCCGAGACCCAGTACTTC.

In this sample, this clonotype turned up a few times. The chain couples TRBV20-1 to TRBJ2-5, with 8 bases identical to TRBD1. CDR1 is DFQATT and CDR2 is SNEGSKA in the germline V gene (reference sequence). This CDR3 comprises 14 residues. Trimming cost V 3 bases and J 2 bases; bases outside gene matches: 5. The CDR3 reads CSASDRGLQETQYF. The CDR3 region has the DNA TGCAGTGCTAGTGACAGGGGACTTCAAGAGACCCAGTACTTC.

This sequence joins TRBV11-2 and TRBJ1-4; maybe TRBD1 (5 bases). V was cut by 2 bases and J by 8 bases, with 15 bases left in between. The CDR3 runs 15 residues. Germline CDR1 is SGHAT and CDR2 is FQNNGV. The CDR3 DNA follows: TGTGCCAGCAGCTTATACACAACGAGGGGAGAAAAACTGTTTTTT. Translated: CASSLYTTRGEKLFF.